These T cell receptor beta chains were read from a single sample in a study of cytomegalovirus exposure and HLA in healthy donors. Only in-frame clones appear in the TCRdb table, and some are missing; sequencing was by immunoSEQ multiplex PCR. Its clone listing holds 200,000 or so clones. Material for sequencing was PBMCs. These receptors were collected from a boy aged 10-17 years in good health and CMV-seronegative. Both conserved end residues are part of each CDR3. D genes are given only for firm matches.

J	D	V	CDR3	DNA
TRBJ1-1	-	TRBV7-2	CASSLAPGQNTEAFF	TGTGCCAGCAGCCTGGCGCCGGGACAAAACACTGAAGCTTTCTTT
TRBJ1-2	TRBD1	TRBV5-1	CASSFRTGDYGYTF	TGCGCCAGCAGCTTCAGGACAGGGGACTATGGCTACACCTTC
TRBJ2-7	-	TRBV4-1	CASSHRVGGPTYEQYF	TGCGCCAGCAGCCACAGAGTCGGGGGACCCACCTACGAGCAGTACTTC
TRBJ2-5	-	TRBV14	CASSQGRRVGETQYF	TGTGCCAGCAGCCAAGGGAGACGGGTGGGAGAGACCCAGTACTTC
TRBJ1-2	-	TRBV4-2	CASSQDTSYGYTF	TGTGCCAGCAGCCAAGATACATCCTATGGCTACACCTTC
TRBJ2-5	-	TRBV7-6	CASSRWEETQYF	TGTGCCAGCAGCCGTTGGGAGGAGACCCAGTACTTC
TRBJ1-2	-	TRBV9	CASSLGKGQNYGYTF	TGTGCCAGCAGCCTCGGGAAGGGTCAGAACTATGGCTACACCTTC
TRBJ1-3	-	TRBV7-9	CASSLGGAHSGNTIYF	TGTGCCAGCAGCTTGGGGGGGGCACACTCTGGAAACACCATATATTTT
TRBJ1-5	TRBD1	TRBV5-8	CASSFDRVQPQHF	TGTGCCAGCAGCTTTGACAGGGTTCAGCCCCAGCATTTT
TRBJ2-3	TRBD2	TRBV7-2	CASSSQTSGETQYF	TGTGCCAGCAGCTCCCAGACTAGCGGGGAGACGCAGTATTTT
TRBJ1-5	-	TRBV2	CASSVAGLNQPQHF	TGTGCCAGCAGTGTGGCAGGGCTCAATCAGCCCCAGCATTTT
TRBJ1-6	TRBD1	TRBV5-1	CASSSIDRGSSPLHF	TGCGCCAGCAGCTCGATAGACAGGGGGAGTTCACCCCTCCACTTT
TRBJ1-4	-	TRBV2	CASSVQDRLNEKLFF	TGTGCCAGCAGTGTACAGGACAGATTAAATGAAAAACTGTTTTTT
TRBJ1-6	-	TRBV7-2	CASSFRSGAGDLNSPLHF	TGTGCCAGCAGCTTCAGATCCGGCGCAGGGGACCTTAATTCACCCCTCCACTTT
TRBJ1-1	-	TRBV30	CAWGQNTEAFF	TGTGCCTGGGGCCAGAACACTGAAGCTTTCTTT
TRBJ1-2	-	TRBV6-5	CASSPVRRTIYGYTF	TGTGCCAGCAGCCCCGTGCGACGGACAATATATGGCTACACCTTC
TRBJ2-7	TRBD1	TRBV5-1	CASSQGQIEDEQYF	TGCGCCAGCAGCCAGGGACAGATTGAGGACGAGCAGTACTTC
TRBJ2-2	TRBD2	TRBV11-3	CASSLGVAGGSTGELFF	TGTGCCAGCAGCTTAGGCGTAGCGGGGGGAAGCACCGGGGAGCTGTTTTTT
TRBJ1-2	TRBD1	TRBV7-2	CASSSGAGQGPYGYTF	TGTGCCAGCAGCTCAGGAGCGGGACAGGGGCCCTATGGCTACACCTTC
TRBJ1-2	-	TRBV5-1	CASTVNRDIYGYTF	TGCGCCAGCACGGTTAACAGGGATATTTATGGCTACACCTTC
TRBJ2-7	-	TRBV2	CASDSSTYEQYF	TGTGCCAGCGACTCCTCCACCTACGAGCAGTACTTC
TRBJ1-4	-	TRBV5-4	CASSHWQGTDEKLFF	TGTGCCAGCAGCCATTGGCAGGGTACGGATGAAAAACTGTTTTTT
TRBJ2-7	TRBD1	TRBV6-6	CASVRTGHNYEQYF	TGTGCCAGCGTAAGGACAGGGCACAACTACGAGCAGTACTTC
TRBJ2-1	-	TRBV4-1	CASTPGGGEQFF	TGCGCCAGCACCCCTGGTGGGGGCGAGCAGTTCTTC
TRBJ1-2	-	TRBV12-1	CASSSYRGPTNYGYTF	TGTGCCAGCAGCTCTTACAGGGGGCCGACTAACTATGGCTACACCTTC
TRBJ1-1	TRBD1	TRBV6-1	CASSEDRGLVAFF	TGTGCCAGCAGTGAAGACAGGGGATTAGTGGCTTTCTTT
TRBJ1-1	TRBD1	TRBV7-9	CASSLARTGGGRDTEAFF	TGTGCCAGCAGCTTAGCAAGGACAGGGGGAGGAAGGGACACTGAAGCTTTCTTT
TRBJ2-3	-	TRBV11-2	CASSLENSDTQYF	TGTGCCAGCAGCCTGGAGAATTCGGATACGCAGTATTTT
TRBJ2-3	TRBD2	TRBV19	CASRGVVAGQPLDTQYF	TGTGCCAGTAGGGGGGTAGTAGCGGGGCAACCCCTCGATACGCAGTATTTT
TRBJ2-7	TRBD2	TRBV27	CASSWASGRSLYEQYF	TGTGCCAGCAGTTGGGCTAGCGGGCGTTCGTTATACGAGCAGTACTTC
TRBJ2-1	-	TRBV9	CASSRRVGGNEQFF	TGTGCCAGCAGCCGAAGGGTCGGGGGCAATGAGCAGTTCTTC
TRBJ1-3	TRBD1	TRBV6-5	CASSPGTVPGNTIYF	TGTGCCAGCAGTCCTGGGACAGTACCTGGAAACACCATATATTTT
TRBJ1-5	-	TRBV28	CASSSGGNQPQHF	TGTGCCAGCAGTTCGGGGGGCAATCAGCCCCAGCATTTT
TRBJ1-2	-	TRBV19	CASSDGGSYGYTF	TGTGCCAGTAGTGACGGGGGATCCTATGGCTACACCTTC
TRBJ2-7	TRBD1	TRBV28	CASSQDRGSYEQYF	TGTGCCAGTTCACAGGACAGGGGCTCCTACGAGCAGTACTTC
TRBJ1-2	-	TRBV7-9	CASSLGGGSPGYTF	TGTGCCAGCAGCCTGGGAGGAGGTTCCCCTGGCTACACCTTC
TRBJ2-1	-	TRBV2	CASSDPIGGPPNNEQFF	TGTGCCAGCAGTGACCCGATCGGGGGACCCCCCAACAATGAGCAGTTCTTC
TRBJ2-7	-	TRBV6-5	CASIASGGEQYF	TGTGCCAGCATCGCTTCTGGGGGGGAGCAGTACTTC
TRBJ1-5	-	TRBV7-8	CASRPRGDNQPQHF	TGTGCCAGCAGACCCCGGGGGGATAATCAGCCCCAGCATTTT
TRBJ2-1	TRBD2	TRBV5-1	CASGLAGGNEQFF	TGCGCCAGCGGACTAGCGGGGGGCAATGAGCAGTTCTTC
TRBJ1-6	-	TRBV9	CASSVAGFESPLHF	TGTGCCAGCAGCGTAGCAGGGTTTGAATCACCCCTCCACTTT